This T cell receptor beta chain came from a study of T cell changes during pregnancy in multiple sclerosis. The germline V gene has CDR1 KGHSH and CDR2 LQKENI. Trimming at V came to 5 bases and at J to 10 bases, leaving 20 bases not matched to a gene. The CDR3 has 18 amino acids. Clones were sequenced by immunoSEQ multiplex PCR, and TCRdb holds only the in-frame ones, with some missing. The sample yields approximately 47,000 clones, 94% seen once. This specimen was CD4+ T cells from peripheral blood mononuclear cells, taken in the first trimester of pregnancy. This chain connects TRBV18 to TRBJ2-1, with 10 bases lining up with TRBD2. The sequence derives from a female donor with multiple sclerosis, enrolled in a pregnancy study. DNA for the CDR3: TGTGCCAGCTCAGCGCTTCCCTCGGGAGCGGGGGGGCTAAACGAGCAGTTCTTC. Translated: CASSALPSGAGGLNEQFF. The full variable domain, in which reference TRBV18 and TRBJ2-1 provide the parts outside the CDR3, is NAGVMQNPRHLVRRRGQEARLRCSPMKGHSHVYWYRQLPEEGLKFMVYLQKENIIDESGMPKERFSAEFPKEGPSILRIQQVVRGDSAAYFCASSALPSGAGGLNEQFFGPGTRLTVL.